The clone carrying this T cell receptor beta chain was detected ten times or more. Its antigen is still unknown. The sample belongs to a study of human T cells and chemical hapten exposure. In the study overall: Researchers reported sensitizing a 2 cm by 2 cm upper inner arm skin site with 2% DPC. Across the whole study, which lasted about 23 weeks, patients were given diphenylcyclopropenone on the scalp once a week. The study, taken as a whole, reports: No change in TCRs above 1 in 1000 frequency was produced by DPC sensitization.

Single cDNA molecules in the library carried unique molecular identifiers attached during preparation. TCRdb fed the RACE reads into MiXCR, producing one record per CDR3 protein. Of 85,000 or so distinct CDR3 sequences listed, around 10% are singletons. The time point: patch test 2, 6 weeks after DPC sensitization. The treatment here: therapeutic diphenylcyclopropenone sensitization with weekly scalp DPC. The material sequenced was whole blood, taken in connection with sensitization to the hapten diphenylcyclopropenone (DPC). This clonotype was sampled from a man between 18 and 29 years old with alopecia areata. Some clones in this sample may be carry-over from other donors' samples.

The CDR3 sequence: CASRGGGGTDTQYF. CDR3 bases: TGTGCCAGCAGGGGCGGGGGGGGCACAGATACGCAGTATTTT. The chain uses TRBV6-5 and TRBJ2-3; 9 bases map to TRBD2. In germline, CDR1 is MNHEY, CDR2 SVGAGI. The CDR3 totals 14 residues. J was trimmed by 1 base and V by 6 bases; bases with no gene match: 2.